What follows describes a single TCR beta chain. Its antigen is not identified. Reanalyzing the 5' RACE reads, TCRdb keeps one entry per CDR3 protein, without DNA. The sample data list a few hundred thousand distinct CDR3 sequences. The sample is drawn from a study of T cells expressing NK-cell markers. General study findings and limits: Questions lingered over whether expanded NKG2C+ T cell clones were HCMV-specific.

CDR3 length equals 15 residues. This chain connects TRBV12-3 or TRBV12-4 to TRBJ2-7; the D call of TRBD1 rests on TCRdb alone, since no DNA is present to check it. The sample was blood T cells: a sorted CD56 or NKG2C T cell subset, CD4+ or CD8+ T cells, or bulk PBMC T cells (not recorded which). The TCR was taken from a man aged 18-75 years in good health. This CDR3 reads CASSPYWGASYEQYF.